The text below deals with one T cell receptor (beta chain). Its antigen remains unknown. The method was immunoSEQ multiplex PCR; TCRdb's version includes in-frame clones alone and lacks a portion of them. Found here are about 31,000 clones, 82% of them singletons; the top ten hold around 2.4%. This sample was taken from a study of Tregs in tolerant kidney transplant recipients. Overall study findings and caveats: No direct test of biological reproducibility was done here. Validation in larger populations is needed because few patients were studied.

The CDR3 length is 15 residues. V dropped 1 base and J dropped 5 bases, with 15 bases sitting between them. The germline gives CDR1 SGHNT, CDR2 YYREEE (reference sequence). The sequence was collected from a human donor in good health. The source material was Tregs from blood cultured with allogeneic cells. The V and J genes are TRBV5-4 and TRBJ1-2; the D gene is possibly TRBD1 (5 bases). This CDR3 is CASSLRQGTTYGYTF. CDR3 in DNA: TGTGCCAGCAGCTTGAGACAAGGGACCACTTATGGCTACACCTTC.